This entry is about one T cell receptor (beta chain). The CDR3 has 15 amino acids. The V gene lost 5 bases and the J gene lost 0 bases, with 14 bases spanning the gap. From germline, CDR1 is SGHNT and CDR2 YYREEE (reference sequence). The record originates from a study of shared clonotypes between healthy human individuals. Sequencing used immunoSEQ multiplex PCR; TCRdb keeps in-frame clones, though not all of them. Of roughly 380,000 clones listed, about 97% are singletons. This chain links TRBV5-4 with TRBJ1-2, with a weak D call TRBD1 (5 bases). The sequence was obtained from a man aged 25 to 40 in good health. Sequenced: memory CD8+ T cells sorted from blood. Noted subset: CD45RO+ cells pooled with CCR7-negative TemRA cells. The CDR3 loop reads CASRSSVGPNYGYTF. DNA of the CDR3: TGTGCCAGCAGGTCATCGGTGGGGCCTAACTATGGCTACACCTTC.